One T cell receptor (beta chain) is described in this entry. Its antigen is currently not known. Qualities for individual bases were not recorded, and no much larger clone is one base off. V is trimmed back by 6 bases and J by 2 bases, and the junction contains 1 base that no gene match accounts for. CDR1 is given as SGHDN and CDR2 as FVKESK, both from the germline V gene. The CDR3 runs 13 amino acids, cysteine and phenylalanine included. The entry retains the CDR3 DNA only, 39 bases that are in frame from base 1. Dithiothreitol, EDTA incubations and collagenase D digestion were used to isolate intraepithelial and lamina propria lymphocytes from graft specimens. Bulk TCR-beta sequencing was performed on serial intestinal graft biopsy specimens collected as late as 600 days after transplant. This entry comes from a study of graft-versus-host responses after intestinal transplantation (dated by TCRdb to the early 2020s). Study-level background: Multivisceral, liver-intestinal, or isolated intestinal transplants were received by the recipients. After intestinal transplantation, graft-versus-host and host-versus-graft alloreactive T cell clones were followed in the graft, circulation and bone marrow using bulk TCR-beta CDR3 sequencing. A cohort of under 30 intestinal transplant recipients, including one retransplant, was enrolled, and 3 patients lacking pretransplant specimens were excluded. Instead of going to the commercial service, samples from a few later patients were sequenced in-house on an Illumina MiSeq and processed with MiXCR. A peak of at least 4% donor T cells among recipient peripheral blood mononuclear cells was the definition used for donor T cell macrochimerism. Alloreactive clones were identified by sequencing pre-transplant mixed lymphocyte reaction products and comparing them with unstimulated pre-transplant donor and recipient T cells. Every recipient was given anti-thymocyte globulin induction, followed by roughly 3 years of maintenance tacrolimus and steroids. Broader findings and caveats from the paper: Conclusions were limited by the relatively low number and heterogeneity of intestinal transplant patients. GvH clones were detected in recipient bone marrow, and some of these GvH clones were observed earlier in ileal mucosa or blood, consistent with an intestinal mucosal origin. Peak levels of circulating GvH clones were associated with declines in HvG clones early after transplant. In patients with donor T cell macrochimerism, the allografts had high GvH to HvG T cell clonal ratios.

The method was the immunoSEQ multiplex PCR assay. Adaptive Biotechnologies carried out high-throughput TCR-beta CDR3 sequencing of genomic DNA for most patients. As for the authors' bioinformatics: TCR sequencing data for roughly 17 patients were retrieved from Adaptive's ImmunoSEQ software; three other patients were processed with MiXCR and VDJtools. CDR3 nucleotide sequences shared by donor and recipient were removed because the origin of these sequences could not be assigned. To be classed as alloreactive, a clone needed at least 2-fold expansion over unstimulated cells and a minimum CFSE-low frequency of 0.002% (template counts) or 0.001% (read counts). A clone was considered mappable if detected in the sequenced pre-transplant spleen, lymph node, or MLR CFSE-low populations of the donor or recipient. Cumulative frequency of alloreactive clones was calculated as a percentage of all sequences weighted by copy number. TCRdb took over this immuneACCESS table, retaining in-frame rearrangements with V and J assigned. Such tables are incomplete; in checked studies, under half of the missing clones stem from an unresolved V gene, and the remainder is unexplained. That table furnishes V, J and clone size, whereas the DNA furnished D and trimming. A total of about 5,100 clones appear in this sample, approximately 72% of them only once. Together, the top ten hold 10% to 15% of the sample.

The chain uses TRBV14 and TRBJ2-3, and 8 junctional nucleotides match TRBD1. This clonotype was obtained from a human patient who received an intestinal transplant, so some T cells may come from the graft donor. This sample comprised ileum tissue, obtained around 37 weeks after intestinal transplant. The bases are TGTGCCAGCAGGGGACAGGTCACAGATACGCAGTATTTT. The encoded protein is CASRGQVTDTQYF.